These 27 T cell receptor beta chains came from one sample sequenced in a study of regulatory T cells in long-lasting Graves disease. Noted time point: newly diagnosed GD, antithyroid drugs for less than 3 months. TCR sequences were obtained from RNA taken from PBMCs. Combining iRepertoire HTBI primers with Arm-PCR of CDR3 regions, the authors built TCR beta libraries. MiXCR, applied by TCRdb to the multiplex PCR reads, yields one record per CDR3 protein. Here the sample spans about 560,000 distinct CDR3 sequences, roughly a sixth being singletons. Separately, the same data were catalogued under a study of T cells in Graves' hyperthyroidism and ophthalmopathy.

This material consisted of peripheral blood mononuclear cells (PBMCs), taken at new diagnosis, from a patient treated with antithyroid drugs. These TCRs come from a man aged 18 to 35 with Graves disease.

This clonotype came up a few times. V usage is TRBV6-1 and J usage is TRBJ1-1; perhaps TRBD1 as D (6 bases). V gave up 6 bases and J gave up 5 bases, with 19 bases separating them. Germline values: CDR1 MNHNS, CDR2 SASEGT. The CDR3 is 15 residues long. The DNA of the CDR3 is TGTGCCAGCAGCCCATATATGACAGGTGATACTGAAGCTTTCTTT. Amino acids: CASSPYMTGDTEAFF.

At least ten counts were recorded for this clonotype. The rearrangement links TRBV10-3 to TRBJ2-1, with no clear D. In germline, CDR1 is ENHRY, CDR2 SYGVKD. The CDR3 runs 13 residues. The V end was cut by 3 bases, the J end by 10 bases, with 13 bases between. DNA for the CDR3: TGTGCCATCAGTGATTTTCTCGAAGGAGAGCAGTTCTTC. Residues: CAISDFLEGEQFF.

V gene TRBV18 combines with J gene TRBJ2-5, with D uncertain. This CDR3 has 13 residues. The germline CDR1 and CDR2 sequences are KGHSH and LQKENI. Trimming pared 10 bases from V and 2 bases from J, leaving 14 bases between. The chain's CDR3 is CATRPVQQETQYF. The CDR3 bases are TGTGCCACCCGACCGGTCCAACAAGAGACCCAGTACTTC.

This CDR3 reads CASRPGAAYEQYF. DNA of the CDR3: TGTGCCAGCAGACCCGGGGCCGCCTACGAGCAGTACTTC. This chain uses TRBV28 with TRBJ2-7; D tentatively reads TRBD1 or TRBD2 (5 bases each). The CDR3 totals 13 residues. Germline loops: CDR1 MDHEN, CDR2 SYDVKM. The V and J ends lost 6 bases and 2 bases respectively, with 11 bases between them.

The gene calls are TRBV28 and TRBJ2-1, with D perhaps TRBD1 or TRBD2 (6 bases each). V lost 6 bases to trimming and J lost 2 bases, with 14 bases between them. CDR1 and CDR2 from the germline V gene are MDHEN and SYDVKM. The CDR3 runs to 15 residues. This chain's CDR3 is CASSLGGTPYNEQFF. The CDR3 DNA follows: TGTGCCAGCAGCCTAGGGGGGACCCCCTACAATGAGCAGTTCTTC.

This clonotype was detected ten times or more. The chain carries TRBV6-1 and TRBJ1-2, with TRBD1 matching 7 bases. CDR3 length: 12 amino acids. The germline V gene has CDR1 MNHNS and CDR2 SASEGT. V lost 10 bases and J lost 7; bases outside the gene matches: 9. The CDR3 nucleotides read TGTGCCACCTTAGACAGGGTTACTGGCTACACCTTC. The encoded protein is CATLDRVTGYTF.

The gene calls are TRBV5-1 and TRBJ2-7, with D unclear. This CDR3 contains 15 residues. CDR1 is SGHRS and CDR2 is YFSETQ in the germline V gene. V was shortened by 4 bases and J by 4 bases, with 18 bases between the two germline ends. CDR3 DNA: TGCGCCAGCAGCCTAAGGACGGGCACAGCGTACGAGCAGTACTTC. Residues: CASSLRTGTAYEQYF.

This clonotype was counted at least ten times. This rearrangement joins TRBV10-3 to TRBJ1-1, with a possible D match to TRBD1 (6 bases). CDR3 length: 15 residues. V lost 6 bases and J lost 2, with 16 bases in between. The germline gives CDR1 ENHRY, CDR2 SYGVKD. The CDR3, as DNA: TGTGCCATCAGGCCGGGGCGGGACACTAACACTGAAGCTTTCTTT. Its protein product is CAIRPGRDTNTEAFF.

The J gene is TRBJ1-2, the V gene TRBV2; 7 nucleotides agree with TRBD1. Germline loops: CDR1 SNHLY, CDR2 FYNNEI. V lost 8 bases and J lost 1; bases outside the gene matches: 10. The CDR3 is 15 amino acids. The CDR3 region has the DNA TGTGCCAGCTTGGACAGGAACTTCGTTAACTATGGCTACACCTTC. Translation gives CASLDRNFVNYGYTF.

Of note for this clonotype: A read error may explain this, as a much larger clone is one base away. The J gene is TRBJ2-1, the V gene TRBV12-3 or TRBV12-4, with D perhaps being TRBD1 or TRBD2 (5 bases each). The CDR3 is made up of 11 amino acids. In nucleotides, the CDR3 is TGTACCAGCAGTGAGGGGACTGAGCAGTTCTTC. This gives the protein CTSSEGTEQFF.

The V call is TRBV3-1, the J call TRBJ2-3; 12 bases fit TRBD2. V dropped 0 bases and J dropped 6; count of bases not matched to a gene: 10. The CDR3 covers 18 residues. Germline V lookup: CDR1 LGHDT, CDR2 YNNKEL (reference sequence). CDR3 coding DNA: TGTGCCAGCAGCCAAGATCCAGGACTAGCGGGATACCGGGATACGCAGTATTTT. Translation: CASSQDPGLAGYRDTQYF.

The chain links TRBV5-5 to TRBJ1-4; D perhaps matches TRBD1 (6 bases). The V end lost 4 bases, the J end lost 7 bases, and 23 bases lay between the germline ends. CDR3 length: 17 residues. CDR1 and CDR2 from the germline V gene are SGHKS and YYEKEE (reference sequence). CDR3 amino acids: CASSASGTLKRSEKLFF. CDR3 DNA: TGTGCCAGCAGCGCTTCCGGGACACTCAAAAGGAGTGAAAAACTGTTTTTT.

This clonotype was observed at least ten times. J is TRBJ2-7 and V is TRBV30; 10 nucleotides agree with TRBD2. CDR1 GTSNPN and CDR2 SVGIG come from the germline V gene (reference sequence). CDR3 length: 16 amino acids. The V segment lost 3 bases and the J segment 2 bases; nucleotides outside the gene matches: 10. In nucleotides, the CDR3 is TGTGCCTGGAGAGGTCAGGAACTAGCGGGACCCTACGAGCAGTACTTC. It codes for CAWRGQELAGPYEQYF.

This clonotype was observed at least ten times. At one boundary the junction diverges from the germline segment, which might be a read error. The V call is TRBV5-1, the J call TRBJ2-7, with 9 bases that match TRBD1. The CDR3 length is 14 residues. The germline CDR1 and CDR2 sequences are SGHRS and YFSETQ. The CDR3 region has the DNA TGTGCCAGCAGTTTAACAGGGGGCGCCTACGAGCAGTACTTC. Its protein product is CASSLTGGAYEQYF.

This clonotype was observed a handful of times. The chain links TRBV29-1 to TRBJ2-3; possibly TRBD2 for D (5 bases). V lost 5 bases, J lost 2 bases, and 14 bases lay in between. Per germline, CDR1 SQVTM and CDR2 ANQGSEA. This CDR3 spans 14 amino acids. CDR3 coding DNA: TGCAGCGTTTCTCGGGATTCCTACACAGATACGCAGTATTTT. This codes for CSVSRDSYTDTQYF.

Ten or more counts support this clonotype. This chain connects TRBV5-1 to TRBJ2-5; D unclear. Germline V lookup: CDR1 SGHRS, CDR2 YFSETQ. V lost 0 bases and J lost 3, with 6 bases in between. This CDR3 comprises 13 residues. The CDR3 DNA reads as TGCGCCAGCAGCTTGGTCGTAGAAGAGACCCAGTACTTC. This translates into CASSLVVEETQYF.

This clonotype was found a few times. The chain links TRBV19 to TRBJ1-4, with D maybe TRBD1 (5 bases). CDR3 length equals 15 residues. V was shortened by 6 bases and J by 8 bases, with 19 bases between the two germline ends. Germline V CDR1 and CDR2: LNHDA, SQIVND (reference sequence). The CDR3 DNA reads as TGTGCCAGTAGAACCCGGGACTCATGGGACGAAAAACTGTTTTTT. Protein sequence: CASRTRDSWDEKLFF.

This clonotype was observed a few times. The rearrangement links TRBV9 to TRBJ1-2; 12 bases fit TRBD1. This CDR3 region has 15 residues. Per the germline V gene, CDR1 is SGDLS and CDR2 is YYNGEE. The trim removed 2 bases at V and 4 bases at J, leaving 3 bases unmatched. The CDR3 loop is CASSVQGQGAYGYTF. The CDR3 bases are TGTGCCAGCAGCGTCCAGGGACAGGGGGCCTATGGCTACACCTTC. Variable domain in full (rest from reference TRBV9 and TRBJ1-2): DSGVTQTPKHLITATGQRVTLRCSPRSGDLSVYWYQQSLDQGLQFLIQYYNGEERAKGNILERFSAQQFPDLHSELNLSSLELGDSALYFCASSVQGQGAYGYTFGSGTRLTVV.

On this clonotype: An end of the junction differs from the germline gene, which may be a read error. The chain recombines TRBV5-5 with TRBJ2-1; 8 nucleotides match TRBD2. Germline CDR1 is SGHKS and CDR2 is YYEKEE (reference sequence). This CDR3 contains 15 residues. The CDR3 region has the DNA TGTGCCAGCAGCTTGTATAGCGGGGTCTACAATGAGCAGCTCTTC. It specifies CASSLYSGVYNEQLF.

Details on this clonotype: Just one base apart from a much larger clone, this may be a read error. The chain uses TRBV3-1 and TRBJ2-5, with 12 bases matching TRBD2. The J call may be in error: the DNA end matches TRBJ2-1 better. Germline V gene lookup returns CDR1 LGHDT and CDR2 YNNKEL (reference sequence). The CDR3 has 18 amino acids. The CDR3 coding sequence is TGTGCCAGCAGCCTGGCATTCCCAACCGGGACTAGCGGGAATGAGCAGTTCTTC. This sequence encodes CASSLAFPTGTSGNEQFF.

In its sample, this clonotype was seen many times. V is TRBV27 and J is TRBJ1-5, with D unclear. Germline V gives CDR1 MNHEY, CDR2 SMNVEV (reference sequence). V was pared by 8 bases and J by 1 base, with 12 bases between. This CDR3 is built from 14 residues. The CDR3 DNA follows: TGTGCCAGCTCAGGCTTGGCGAGCAATCAGCCCCAGCATTTT. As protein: CASSGLASNQPQHF.

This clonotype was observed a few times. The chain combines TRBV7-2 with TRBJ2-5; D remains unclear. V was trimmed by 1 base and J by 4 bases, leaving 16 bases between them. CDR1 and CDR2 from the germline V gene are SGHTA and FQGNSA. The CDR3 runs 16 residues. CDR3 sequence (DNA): TGTGCCAGCAGCTTAGTGGCCCGGGCCCTAGGAGAGACCCAGTACTTC. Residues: CASSLVARALGETQYF. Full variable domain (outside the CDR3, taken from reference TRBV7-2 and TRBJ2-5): GAGVSQSPSNKVTEKGKDVELRCDPISGHTALYWYRQSLGQGLEFLIYFQGNSAPDKSGLPSDRFSAERTGGSVSTLTIQRTQQEDSAVYLCASSLVARALGETQYFGPGTRLLVL.

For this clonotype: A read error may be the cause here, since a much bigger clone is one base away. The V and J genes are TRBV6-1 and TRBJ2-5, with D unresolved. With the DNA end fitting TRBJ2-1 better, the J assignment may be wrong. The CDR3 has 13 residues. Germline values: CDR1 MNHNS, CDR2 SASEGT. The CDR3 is CANYGGSYNEQFF. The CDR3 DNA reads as TGTGCCAACTATGGCGGTAGCTACAATGAGCAGTTCTTC.

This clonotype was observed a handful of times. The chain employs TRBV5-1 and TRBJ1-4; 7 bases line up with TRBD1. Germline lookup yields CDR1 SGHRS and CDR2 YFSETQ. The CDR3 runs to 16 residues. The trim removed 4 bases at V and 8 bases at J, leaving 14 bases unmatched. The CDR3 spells CASSPGTALGWEKLFF. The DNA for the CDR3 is TGCGCCAGCAGCCCCGGGACAGCGCTGGGTTGGGAAAAACTGTTTTTT.

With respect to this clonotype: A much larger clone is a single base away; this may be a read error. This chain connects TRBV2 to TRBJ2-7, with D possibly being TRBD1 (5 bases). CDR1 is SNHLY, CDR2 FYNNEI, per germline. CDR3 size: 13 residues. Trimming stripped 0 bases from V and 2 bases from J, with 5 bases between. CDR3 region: CASSEADTYEQYF. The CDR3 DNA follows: TGTGCCAGCAGTGAAGCGGACACCTACGAGCAGTACTTC.

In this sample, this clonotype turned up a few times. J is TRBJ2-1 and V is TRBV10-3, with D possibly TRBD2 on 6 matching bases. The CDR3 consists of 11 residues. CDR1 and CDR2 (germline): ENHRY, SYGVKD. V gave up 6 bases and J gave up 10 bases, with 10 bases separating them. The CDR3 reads CAIRALAEQFF. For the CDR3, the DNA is TGTGCCATCAGGGCTCTAGCGGAGCAGTTCTTC.

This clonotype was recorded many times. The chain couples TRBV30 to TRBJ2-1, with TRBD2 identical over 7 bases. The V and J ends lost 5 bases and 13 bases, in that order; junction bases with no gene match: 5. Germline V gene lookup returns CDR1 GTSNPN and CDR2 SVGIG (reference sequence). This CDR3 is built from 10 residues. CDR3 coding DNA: TGTGCCTGGTGGGGGGGACGACAGTTCTTC. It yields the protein CAWWGGRQFF.